A selection of T cell receptor beta chains follows, all from one sample in a study of shared clonotypes between healthy human individuals. Produced via immunoSEQ multiplex PCR; TCRdb's table is partial and in-frame only. The top ten hold around 0.14% of the sample, which has millions of clones, over 85% seen once. The sample comprised naive CD4+ T cells sorted from blood. These TCRs come from a man between 18 and 29 years old in good health. The CDR3 runs from the conserved cysteine through the conserved F or W. A D gene is named only where the DNA matches it firmly.

d_call,v_call,j_call,cdr3_aa,cdr3_nt
TRBD1,TRBV14,TRBJ1-1,CASSLYRDREVEAFF,TGTGCCAGCAGCCTCTACCGGGACAGGGAGGTTGAAGCTTTCTTT
NA,TRBV2,TRBJ2-7,CASSVLATSSYEQYF,TGTGCCAGCAGTGTACTGGCAACGAGCTCCTACGAGCAGTACTTC
TRBD1,TRBV18,TRBJ2-3,CASSPPTGQFTDTQYF,TGTGCCAGCTCACCACCAACGGGACAGTTCACAGATACGCAGTATTTT
NA,TRBV5-6,TRBJ2-7,CASSTLTEKKSYEQYF,TGTGCCAGCAGCACACTGACTGAGAAAAAAAGCTACGAGCAGTACTTC
NA,TRBV30,TRBJ2-1,CAWSRPQGRIGFLSDEQFF,TGTGCCTGGAGTCGTCCACAGGGCCGGATCGGGTTCCTATCGGATGAGCAGTTCTTC
NA,TRBV6-1,TRBJ1-3,CASILIGGNGNTIYF,TGTGCCAGCATATTGATCGGGGGGAACGGAAACACCATATATTTT
NA,TRBV29-1,TRBJ1-1,CSAGHKLSNTEAFF,TGCAGCGCAGGACACAAACTTTCTAACACTGAAGCTTTCTTT
NA,TRBV11-2,TRBJ2-2,CASSPRMGDTGELFF,TGTGCCAGCAGCCCCCGGATGGGGGACACCGGGGAGCTGTTTTTT
TRBD2,TRBV28,TRBJ2-3,CASSPSGEPTDTQYF,TGTGCCAGCAGTCCTAGCGGGGAGCCCACAGATACGCAGTATTTT
TRBD1,TRBV5-1,TRBJ1-2,CASSLADRGNGYTF,TGCGCCAGCAGCTTGGCAGACAGGGGTAATGGCTACACCTTC
NA,TRBV5-1,TRBJ2-2,CASSLREAGELFF,TGCGCCAGCAGCTTGCGAGAGGCCGGGGAGCTGTTTTTT
TRBD1,TRBV29-1,TRBJ1-5,CSVSDRPNYQPQHF,TGCAGCGTTTCGGACAGGCCCAACTATCAGCCCCAGCATTTT
TRBD1,TRBV6-1,TRBJ1-2,CASSTGTGVDYGYTF,TGTGCCAGCAGTACCGGGACAGGGGTTGACTATGGCTACACCTTC
NA,TRBV5-1,TRBJ2-5,CASSLGWGTQETQYF,TGCGCCAGCAGCTTGGGGTGGGGTACGCAAGAGACCCAGTACTTC
NA,TRBV7-7,TRBJ2-2,CASSATLGPGRNIGELFF,TGTGCTAGCAGCGCGACATTGGGGCCGGGGAGGAATATCGGGGAGCTGTTTTTT
NA,TRBV6-6,TRBJ1-6,CASSYLGEDNSPLHF,TGTGCCAGCAGTTACTTAGGGGAGGATAATTCACCCCTCCACTTT
TRBD1,TRBV5-4,TRBJ1-1,CASSRRDRGRTEAFF,TGTGCCAGCAGCAGGAGGGACAGGGGGCGGACTGAAGCTTTCTTT
TRBD1,TRBV6-1,TRBJ2-1,CASSPRTGSNEQFF,TGTGCCAGCAGTCCACGGACAGGCTCCAATGAGCAGTTCTTC
NA,TRBV15,TRBJ2-3,CATSRGEATDTQYF,TGTGCCACCAGCAGAGGGGAGGCCACAGATACGCAGTATTTT
TRBD2,TRBV5-4,TRBJ2-5,CASSSGLAGETQYF,TGTGCCAGCAGCTCGGGACTAGCTGGCGAGACCCAGTACTTC
TRBD2,TRBV2,TRBJ2-5,CASSESPGTSGETQYF,TGTGCCAGCAGTGAATCTCCCGGGACTAGCGGAGAGACCCAGTACTTC
NA,TRBV19,TRBJ2-6,CASSILPGGNGANVLTF,TGTGCCAGTAGTATCCTCCCCGGGGGTAATGGGGCCAACGTCCTGACTTTC
NA,TRBV28,TRBJ2-3,CASSLGADTQYF,TGTGCCAGCAGTTTGGGGGCAGATACGCAGTATTTT
NA,TRBV4-1,TRBJ2-1,CASSQGSGFIWLEQFF,TGCGCCAGCAGCCAGGGCTCAGGGTTTATCTGGCTAGAGCAGTTCTTC
NA,TRBV10-1,TRBJ2-2,CASSEREAGELFF,TGCGCCAGCAGTGAGAGGGAGGCCGGGGAGCTGTTTTTT
TRBD1,TRBV5-1,TRBJ1-2,CASSLQGRDGYTF,TGCGCCAGCAGCTTACAGGGGAGGGATGGCTACACCTTC
TRBD2,TRBV28,TRBJ2-1,CASSLQTSGGNEQFF,TGTGCCAGCAGTTTACAAACTAGCGGGGGGAATGAGCAGTTCTTC
NA,TRBV27,TRBJ2-7,CASRPGSIYEQYF,TGTGCCAGCCGACCGGGCTCCATCTACGAGCAGTACTTC
NA,TRBV7-9,TRBJ2-1,CASSSSVPYNEQFF,TGTGCCAGCAGCTCCTCTGTGCCCTACAATGAGCAGTTCTTC
NA,TRBV30,TRBJ2-1,CAWSAPLNEQFF,TGTGCCTGGAGTGCTCCCCTTAATGAGCAGTTCTTC
NA,TRBV12-1,TRBJ1-4,CASEGSNNEKLFF,TGTGCCAGCGAGGGTTCGAATAATGAAAAACTGTTTTTT